The TCR beta chain described here comes from a study of blood T cell repertoires in COVID-19. Per the original methods: Using reference gene primer amplification, nucleated cell counts were estimated. The data were produced by immunoSEQ multiplex PCR, yet TCRdb's version contains in-frame clones alone and is incomplete. The DNA was the basis for D and trimming; V, J and clone size are from that table. The repertoire holds around 67,000 clones, with around 88% as singletons. CDR3 length: 12 residues. The ends were cut back, 8 bases at V and 1 base at J, with 8 bases in the middle. Germline V gives CDR1 LNHDA, CDR2 SQIVND (reference sequence).

The sample comprised peripheral blood. This sequence originates from a woman older than 75 with acute or convalescent COVID-19. The rearrangement uses TRBV19 and TRBJ1-1; possible D gene TRBD1, 5 bases. The CDR3 is CASDDRNTEAFF. The DNA for the CDR3 is TGTGCCAGTGACGACAGGAACACTGAAGCTTTCTTT.